The T cell receptor beta chain under discussion was sequenced for a study of OX40 agonist ivuxolimab in advanced cancers. Samples of blood were obtained at baseline, on cycle 4 day 1, and on cycle 7 day 1. Study-level points and caveats: There were, on average, more expanded clones in CD8+ T cells than in CD4+.

The method was immunoSEQ multiplex PCR; TCRdb's version includes in-frame clones alone and lacks a portion of them. This table holds under 95,000 clones, 70% to 90% found once. The V segment lost 2 bases and the J segment 4 bases; nucleotides outside the gene matches: 6. Germline CDR1 reads SGHNT; CDR2 reads YYREEE (reference sequence). The CDR3 extends over 17 amino acids. Turning to this clone: What it binds is unknown.

The sample was CD4+ or CD8+ T cells sorted from blood, taken in a trial of the OX40 agonist ivuxolimab. This sequence joins TRBV5-4 and TRBJ2-1; 13 nucleotides line up with TRBD2. The source is an adult with an advanced solid tumor such as melanoma, head and neck, liver or kidney cancer. The CDR3 DNA reads TGTGCCAGCAGCTTCCCCGGACTAGCGGGAGCGTACAATGAGCAGTTCTTC. This codes for CASSFPGLAGAYNEQFF.